This TCR beta chain was recovered during a study of blood T cell repertoires in COVID-19. At the level of the study: There were acute and convalescent COVID-19 samples, and they came from the United States, Italy and Spain.

Per the study methods: The assay estimated nucleated cells by amplifying reference gene primers. Assay used: immunoSEQ multiplex PCR; TCRdb lists only in-frame clones, some missing. That table is the source of V, J and clone size, and D and trimming were worked out from the DNA. The sample lists 220,000 or so clones, around 84% occurring once. Germline assignment: CDR1 SGDLS and CDR2 YYNGEE. The V gene end was trimmed by 3 bases and the J gene end by 7 bases; junction bases not matched to a gene: 5. This CDR3 has 15 amino acids. This chain uses TRBV9 with TRBJ2-1, with 12 bases that match TRBD2. The sequence was obtained from a woman aged 60-75 years who had recovered from COVID-19. The sequenced sample consisted of peripheral blood. The DNA of the CDR3 is TGTGCCAGCAGCGCTAGCGGGGGGGCCAGGAATGAGCAGTTCTTC. Residues: CASSASGGARNEQFF.